The clone carrying this T cell receptor beta chain has more than one count but fewer than ten. The same CDR3 is also encoded by other DNA sequences in this sample. Seattle-derived patients entered the study during active infection and were followed longitudinally. The data were taken from a study of blood T cell repertoires in COVID-19. Study background: The United States, Italy and Spain provided the acute and convalescent COVID-19 samples. T cells, B-cell-depleted T cells, or PBMCs supplied cDNA or gDNA.

The authors' processing: Scientists estimated how many nucleated cells there were by amplifying reference gene primers. The repertoire was sequenced with immunoSEQ multiplex PCR; TCRdb's copy has only in-frame clones and lacks some. The D gene and trimming were derived from the DNA, and the V and J assignments and clone size from that table. The sample comprises roughly 570,000 clones, about 88% of which are singletons, and around 8% rests with the top ten. The junction had 2 bases not matched to a gene; V was cut back by 0 bases and J by 0 bases. Germline lookup yields CDR1 SGHRS and CDR2 YFSETQ. The CDR3 contains 15 residues.

The sequence was obtained from a woman aged 45-65 years with COVID-19, enrolled during active disease. The chain joins TRBV5-1 to TRBJ1-1, with TRBD1 matching over 7 bases. The sample was peripheral blood. This chain's CDR3 is CASSLDRGMNTEAFF. CDR3 DNA: TGCGCCAGCAGCTTGGACAGGGGAATGAACACTGAAGCTTTCTTT.